The rows below give T cell receptor beta chains drawn from one sample of a study of PD-1 blockade in classical Hodgkin lymphoma. The table came from immunoSEQ multiplex PCR; TCRdb's copy has only in-frame clones and leaves some out. This table has approximately 79,000 clones, about nine tenths appearing once. The sequencing used peripheral blood mononuclear cells (PBMCs), collected before the second cycle of nivolumab. These receptors were taken from a human donor with classical Hodgkin lymphoma. Each CDR3 is given with its conserved first and last residue. D genes are given only for firm matches. The size entry is marked missing in some rows and otherwise reads once, few, many or a size class.

D gene: .; clone size: .; V gene: TRBV5-1; J gene: TRBJ2-3; CDR3 DNA: TGCGCCAGCAGCTTGGAGGGACTTACTAGCACAGATACGCAGTATTTT; CDR3 protein: CASSLEGLTSTDTQYF
D gene: .; clone size: .; V gene: TRBV11-2; J gene: TRBJ1-1; CDR3 DNA: TGTGCCAGCAGCTTCAGGACAGCCAACACTGAAGCTTTCTTT; CDR3 protein: CASSFRTANTEAFF
D gene: .; clone size: .; V gene: TRBV19; J gene: TRBJ2-1; CDR3 DNA: TGTGCCAGTAGTATTCCCCCAAGTGAGCAGTTCTTC; CDR3 protein: CASSIPPSEQFF
D gene: .; clone size: .; V gene: TRBV7-6; J gene: TRBJ2-7; CDR3 DNA: TGTGCCAGCAGCTCCAGGACATTGAGGCCCCATGAGCAGTACTTC; CDR3 protein: CASSSRTLRPHEQYF
D gene: .; clone size: .; V gene: TRBV28; J gene: TRBJ1-4; CDR3 DNA: TGTGCCAGCAGTTTTTACAGGGTTGGGGAAAAACTGTTTTTT; CDR3 protein: CASSFYRVGEKLFF
D gene: .; clone size: .; V gene: TRBV6-5; J gene: TRBJ2-7; CDR3 DNA: TGTGCCAGCAGGGCAGGGTACCCGTCCTACGAGCAGTACTTC; CDR3 protein: CASRAGYPSYEQYF
D gene: .; clone size: .; V gene: TRBV18; J gene: TRBJ1-2; CDR3 DNA: TGTGCCAGCTCACCACCAGGGGACTATGGCTACACCTTC; CDR3 protein: CASSPPGDYGYTF
D gene: .; clone size: .; V gene: TRBV9; J gene: TRBJ1-2; CDR3 DNA: TGTGCCAGCAGCGACGGAACTTCCGTGCTCTACACCTTC; CDR3 protein: CASSDGTSVLYTF
D gene: .; clone size: .; V gene: TRBV7-2; J gene: TRBJ2-7; CDR3 DNA: TGTGCCAGCAGCCGCCAGGGGGGCTACGAGCAGTACTTC; CDR3 protein: CASSRQGGYEQYF
D gene: .; clone size: .; V gene: TRBV2; J gene: TRBJ2-7; CDR3 DNA: TGTGCCAGCAGTTACACTTCCTACGAGCAGTACTTC; CDR3 protein: CASSYTSYEQYF
D gene: TRBD1; clone size: .; V gene: TRBV7-9; J gene: TRBJ2-1; CDR3 DNA: TGTGCCAGCAGCTTAGCCCCGGGACAGGGGGACAACAATGAGCAGTTCTTC; CDR3 protein: CASSLAPGQGDNNEQFF
D gene: .; clone size: few; V gene: TRBV10-1; J gene: TRBJ2-5; CDR3 DNA: TGCGCCAGCAGTGAGTCCAGGGGGGGGAAGACCCAGTACTTC; CDR3 protein: CASSESRGGKTQYF
D gene: TRBD2; clone size: once; V gene: TRBV27; J gene: TRBJ2-1; CDR3 DNA: TGTGCCAGCAAAGGCGTGGCAACTAGCGGGGCCTACAATGAGCAGTTCTTC; CDR3 protein: CASKGVATSGAYNEQFF
D gene: .; clone size: .; V gene: TRBV5-1; J gene: TRBJ2-5; CDR3 DNA: TGCGCCAGCAGCTTGGGTTTGGGGTCGGGGGTAGAGACCCAGTACTTC; CDR3 protein: CASSLGLGSGVETQYF
D gene: .; clone size: .; V gene: TRBV25-1; J gene: TRBJ1-4; CDR3 DNA: TGTGCCAGCAGTGAAAGGGCAGCCTATAATGAAAAACTGTTTTTT; CDR3 protein: CASSERAAYNEKLFF
D gene: .; clone size: .; V gene: TRBV14; J gene: TRBJ2-6; CDR3 DNA: TGTGCCAGCAGCCAAGGATTGGGGATCTCTGGGGCCAACGTCCTGACTTTC; CDR3 protein: CASSQGLGISGANVLTF
D gene: .; clone size: .; V gene: TRBV5-6; J gene: TRBJ1-4; CDR3 DNA: TGTGCCAGCAGCGAGAACCGGGACCCAGTTTACGAAAAACTGTTTTTT; CDR3 protein: CASSENRDPVYEKLFF
D gene: .; clone size: .; V gene: TRBV28; J gene: TRBJ1-1; CDR3 DNA: TGTGCCAGCAGCCGGGAAAGGGTTGAAGCTTTCTTT; CDR3 protein: CASSRERVEAFF
D gene: .; clone size: few; V gene: TRBV7-9; J gene: TRBJ2-1; CDR3 DNA: TGTGCCAGCAGCAACCGGGACAACTCCTACAATGAGCAGTTCTTC; CDR3 protein: CASSNRDNSYNEQFF
D gene: TRBD1; clone size: .; V gene: TRBV19; J gene: TRBJ1-5; CDR3 DNA: TGTGCCAGTAGTATCAGACAGGGGATTTTAGATCAGCCCCAGCATTTT; CDR3 protein: CASSIRQGILDQPQHF
D gene: .; clone size: .; V gene: TRBV6-6; J gene: TRBJ2-7; CDR3 DNA: TGTGCCAGCAGTTACTCGCAGGGGGGCTACGAGCAGTACTTC; CDR3 protein: CASSYSQGGYEQYF
D gene: .; clone size: .; V gene: TRBV27; J gene: TRBJ1-5; CDR3 DNA: TGTGCCAGCAGTTCAGGGAGGTTGGACAATCAGCCCCAGCATTTT; CDR3 protein: CASSSGRLDNQPQHF
D gene: .; clone size: .; V gene: TRBV29-1; J gene: TRBJ2-7; CDR3 DNA: TGCAGCGTTGATACAGGGCGCGAGCAGTACTTC; CDR3 protein: CSVDTGREQYF
D gene: .; clone size: .; V gene: TRBV7-3; J gene: TRBJ1-2; CDR3 DNA: TGTGCCAGCAGCCCCGGAGGGTCTGCCATCTATGGCTACACCTTC; CDR3 protein: CASSPGGSAIYGYTF
D gene: .; clone size: .; V gene: TRBV5-8; J gene: TRBJ2-5; CDR3 DNA: TGTGCCAGCAGCTTGCTCTGGGAAGGGACCCAGTACTTC; CDR3 protein: CASSLLWEGTQYF
D gene: TRBD1; clone size: .; V gene: TRBV6-5; J gene: TRBJ1-2; CDR3 DNA: TGTGCCAGCAGTTTCCAGGGGGCTGGTGGCTACACCTTC; CDR3 protein: CASSFQGAGGYTF
D gene: TRBD2; clone size: .; V gene: TRBV11-2; J gene: TRBJ2-1; CDR3 DNA: TGTGCCAGCAGCTTAGAGGGGGCTAGCGGGAGGCATGAGCAGTTCTTC; CDR3 protein: CASSLEGASGRHEQFF
D gene: TRBD1; clone size: .; V gene: TRBV5-1; J gene: TRBJ1-2; CDR3 DNA: TGCGCCAGCAGCCCTTCCGGGACAGGGGGCTTAAATGGCTACACCTTC; CDR3 protein: CASSPSGTGGLNGYTF
D gene: TRBD2; clone size: .; V gene: TRBV5-1; J gene: TRBJ2-1; CDR3 DNA: TGCGCCAGCAGCTTACGGACTAGCGTCTTCAATGAGCAGTTCTTC; CDR3 protein: CASSLRTSVFNEQFF
D gene: .; clone size: .; V gene: TRBV29-1; J gene: TRBJ2-7; CDR3 DNA: TGCAGCGCCAAGGACTTCTACGAGCAGTACTTC; CDR3 protein: CSAKDFYEQYF
D gene: .; clone size: .; V gene: TRBV6-1; J gene: TRBJ2-7; CDR3 DNA: TGTGCCAGCAGTGAAGGGGCAGTCTCCTACGAGCAGTACTTC; CDR3 protein: CASSEGAVSYEQYF
D gene: .; clone size: .; V gene: TRBV27; J gene: TRBJ1-2; CDR3 DNA: TGTGCCAGCAGTGACAGCCCCTCGCTCGGTGGCTACACCTTC; CDR3 protein: CASSDSPSLGGYTF
D gene: .; clone size: .; V gene: TRBV7-8; J gene: TRBJ2-7; CDR3 DNA: TGTGCCAGCAGCTTAGTCGCAGGGTCGGGAGCCTACGAGCAGTACTTC; CDR3 protein: CASSLVAGSGAYEQYF
D gene: TRBD2; clone size: .; V gene: TRBV18; J gene: TRBJ2-3; CDR3 DNA: TGTGCCAGCTCACTACAACTAGCGGGAGGGCCAGGTGATACGCAGTATTTT; CDR3 protein: CASSLQLAGGPGDTQYF
D gene: TRBD2; clone size: .; V gene: TRBV25-1; J gene: TRBJ2-2; CDR3 DNA: TGTGCCAGCAGAGCGGGGGGCAGGAGCGGCGCCGGGGAGCTGTTTTTT; CDR3 protein: CASRAGGRSGAGELFF
D gene: TRBD1; clone size: .; V gene: TRBV27; J gene: TRBJ1-2; CDR3 DNA: TGTGCCAGCAGTCCGGGACAGCTCTATGGCTACACCTTC; CDR3 protein: CASSPGQLYGYTF
D gene: TRBD1; clone size: .; V gene: TRBV7-8; J gene: TRBJ2-7; CDR3 DNA: TGTGCCAGCAGCTTAGCCCGGGACAGGGGGCGGCGCGAGCAGTACTTC; CDR3 protein: CASSLARDRGRREQYF
D gene: .; clone size: .; V gene: TRBV11-2; J gene: TRBJ2-3; CDR3 DNA: TGTGCCAGCAGCTTAGGTAGGGGGACAGATACGCAGTATTTT; CDR3 protein: CASSLGRGTDTQYF
D gene: TRBD2; clone size: .; V gene: TRBV5-1; J gene: TRBJ2-7; CDR3 DNA: TGCGCCAGCCAAGCTGTTACTAGCGGGACCTACGAGCAGTACTTC; CDR3 protein: CASQAVTSGTYEQYF
D gene: TRBD2; clone size: .; V gene: TRBV5-1; J gene: TRBJ2-1; CDR3 DNA: TGCGCCAGCAGCTTGCGGCGGGAGGGCCTGGGGGATGAGCAGTTCTTC; CDR3 protein: CASSLRREGLGDEQFF
D gene: .; clone size: .; V gene: TRBV27; J gene: TRBJ2-6; CDR3 DNA: TGTGCCAGCAGCCCCGGTGTCTCTGGGGCCAACGTCCTGACTTTC; CDR3 protein: CASSPGVSGANVLTF